Here is one TCR beta chain with its context. This entry is derived from a study of T cells in Graves' hyperthyroidism and ophthalmopathy. RNA transcripts yielded amplified TCR beta CDR3 regions. With the HTBI primer set, the TCR CDR3 went through a first round of RT-PCR. TCRdb processed the multiplex PCR reads anew with MiXCR; each CDR3 protein has one entry. This sample has about 360,000 distinct CDR3 sequences, with roughly an eighth found just once. The sequence was obtained from a woman aged 18-29 years with Graves' hyperthyroidism. Material: blood.

The CDR3 protein is CASSPQGYGKQYF. As DNA, the CDR3 is TGTGCCAGCAGCCCACAAGGGTACGGAAAGCAGTACTTC. The chain uses TRBV14 and TRBJ2-7; unclear D gene. V was trimmed by 4 bases and J by 8 bases, leaving 15 bases between them. Germline CDR1 is SGHDN and CDR2 is FVKESK. CDR3 size: 13 residues.